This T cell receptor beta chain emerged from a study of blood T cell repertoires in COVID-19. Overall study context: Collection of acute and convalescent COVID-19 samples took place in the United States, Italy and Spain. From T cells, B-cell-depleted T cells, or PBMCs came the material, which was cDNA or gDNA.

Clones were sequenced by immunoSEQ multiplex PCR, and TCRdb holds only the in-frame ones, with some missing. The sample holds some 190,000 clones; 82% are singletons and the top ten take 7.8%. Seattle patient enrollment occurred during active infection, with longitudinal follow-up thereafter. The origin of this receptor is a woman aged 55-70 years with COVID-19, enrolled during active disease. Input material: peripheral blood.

The CDR3 sequence: CASSSPVADTQYF. The CDR3 nucleotides read TGCGCCAGCAGCTCCCCAGTTGCAGATACGCAGTATTTT. The rearrangement uses TRBV5-1 and TRBJ2-3; D gene ambiguous. The germline V gene encodes CDR1 SGHRS and CDR2 YFSETQ. The CDR3 length is 13 residues. The V gene lost 3 bases and the J gene lost 4 bases, with 9 bases spanning the gap. The complete variable domain, with remaining parts taken from reference TRBV5-1 and TRBJ2-3, reads KAGVTQTPRYLIKTRGQQVTLSCSPISGHRSVSWYQQTPGQGLQFLFEYFSETQRNKGNFPGRFSGRQFSNSRSEMNVSTLELGDSALYLCASSSPVADTQYFGPGTRLTVL.